This TCR beta chain originates from a study of blood T cell repertoires in COVID-19. Study at large: Both acute and convalescent COVID-19 samples were obtained from the United States, Italy and Spain.

Sequencing was performed with immunoSEQ multiplex PCR; in TCRdb, only in-frame clones are kept and a portion is missing. Of approximately 130,000 clones detected, 75% to 90% appear once; the ten largest clones hold roughly 4%. Germline CDR1 is SGHAT and CDR2 is FQNNGV. The V and J ends lost 3 bases and 1 base respectively, with 9 bases between them. The CDR3 has 14 residues. This clone was seen only once. The sample was peripheral blood. The chain employs TRBV11-2 and TRBJ1-1; D is perhaps TRBD1 (5 bases). The clonotype originates from a human donor in a cohort sampled during active COVID-19. The CDR3 region is CASSLTASNTEAFF. The CDR3 nucleotides read TGTGCCAGCAGCTTGACAGCCTCGAACACTGAAGCTTTCTTT.